The entry below describes one TCR beta chain. Trimming removed 4 bases from V and 0 bases from J; junction bases left unmatched: 10. The germline CDR1 and CDR2 sequences are MDHEN and SYDVKM. The CDR3 is 17 residues long. The data belong to a study of blood T cell repertoires in COVID-19. Sequencing used immunoSEQ multiplex PCR; TCRdb keeps in-frame clones, though not all of them. Counted here are fewer than 400,000 clones, 80% to 90% occurring once; the ten biggest clones make up roughly a tenth. This clonotype was obtained from a woman in her forties or fifties who had recovered from COVID-19. This rearrangement joins TRBV28 to TRBJ2-7, with 9 bases aligning to TRBD1. The sequencing input was PBMCs or T cells enriched from blood (not recorded which). DNA of the CDR3: TGTGCCAGCAGTTCGACAGGGGGGCGGGTGGTCTCCTACGAGCAGTACTTC. Encoded protein: CASSSTGGRVVSYEQYF.